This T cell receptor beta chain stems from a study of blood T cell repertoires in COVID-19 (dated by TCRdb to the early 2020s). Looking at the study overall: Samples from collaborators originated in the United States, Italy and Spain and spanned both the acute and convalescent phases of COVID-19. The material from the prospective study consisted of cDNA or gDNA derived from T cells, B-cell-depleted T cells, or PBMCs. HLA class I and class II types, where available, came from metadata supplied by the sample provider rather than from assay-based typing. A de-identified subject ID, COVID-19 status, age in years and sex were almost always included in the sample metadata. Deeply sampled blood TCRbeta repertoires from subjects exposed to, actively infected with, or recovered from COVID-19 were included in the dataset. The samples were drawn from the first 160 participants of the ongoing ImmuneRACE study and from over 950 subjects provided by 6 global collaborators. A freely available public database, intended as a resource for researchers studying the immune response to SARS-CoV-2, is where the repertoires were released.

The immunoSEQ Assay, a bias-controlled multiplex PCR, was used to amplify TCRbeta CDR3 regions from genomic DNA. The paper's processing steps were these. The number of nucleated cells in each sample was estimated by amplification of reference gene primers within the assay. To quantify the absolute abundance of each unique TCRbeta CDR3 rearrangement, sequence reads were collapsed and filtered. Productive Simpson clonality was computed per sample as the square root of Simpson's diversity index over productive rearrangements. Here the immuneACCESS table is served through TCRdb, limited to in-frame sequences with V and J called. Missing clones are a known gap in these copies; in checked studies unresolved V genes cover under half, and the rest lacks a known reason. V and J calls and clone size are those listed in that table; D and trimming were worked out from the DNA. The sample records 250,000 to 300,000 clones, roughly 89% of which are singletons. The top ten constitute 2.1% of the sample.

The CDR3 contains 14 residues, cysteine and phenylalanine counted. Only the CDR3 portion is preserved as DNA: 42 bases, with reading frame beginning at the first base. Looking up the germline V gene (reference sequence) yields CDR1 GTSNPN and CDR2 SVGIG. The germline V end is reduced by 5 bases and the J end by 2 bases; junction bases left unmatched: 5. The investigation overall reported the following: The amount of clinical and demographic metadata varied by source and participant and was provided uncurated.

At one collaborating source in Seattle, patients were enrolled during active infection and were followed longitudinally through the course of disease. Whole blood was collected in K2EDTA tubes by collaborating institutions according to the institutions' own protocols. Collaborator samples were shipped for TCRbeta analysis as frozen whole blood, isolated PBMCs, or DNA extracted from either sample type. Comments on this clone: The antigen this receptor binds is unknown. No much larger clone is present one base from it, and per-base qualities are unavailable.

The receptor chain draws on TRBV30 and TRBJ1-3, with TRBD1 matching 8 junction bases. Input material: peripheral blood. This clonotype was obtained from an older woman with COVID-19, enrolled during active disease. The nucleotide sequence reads TGTGCCTGGGACAGGGGAAACGCTGGAAACACCATATATTTT. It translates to CAWDRGNAGNTIYF.